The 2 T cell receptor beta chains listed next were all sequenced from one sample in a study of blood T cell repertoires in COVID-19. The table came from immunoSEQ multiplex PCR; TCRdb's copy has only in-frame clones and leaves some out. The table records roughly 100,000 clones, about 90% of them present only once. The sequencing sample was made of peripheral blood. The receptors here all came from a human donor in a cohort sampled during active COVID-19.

The CDR3 DNA sequence: TGTGCCAGCCGGGACAGGGGTACTGAAGCTTTCTTT. Its protein product is CASRDRGTEAFF. This rearrangement joins TRBV19 to TRBJ1-1, with 10 bases identical to TRBD1. V trimming: 9 bases; J trimming: 5 bases; junction bases outside the gene matches: 3. CDR3 length: 12 residues. Per germline, CDR1 LNHDA and CDR2 SQIVND (reference sequence).

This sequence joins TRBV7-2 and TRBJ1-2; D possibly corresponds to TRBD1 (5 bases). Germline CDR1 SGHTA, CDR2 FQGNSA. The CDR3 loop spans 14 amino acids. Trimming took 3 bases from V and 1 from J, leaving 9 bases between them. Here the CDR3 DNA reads TGTGCCAGCAGCTTGGGGGGAGTTAACTATGGCTACACCTTC. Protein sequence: CASSLGGVNYGYTF.